This TCR beta chain appears in the sequencing data of a study of blood T cell repertoires in COVID-19. The CDR3 length is 14 residues. CDR1 SGHTA and CDR2 FQGTGA come from the germline V gene. With 3 bases clipped from V and 8 bases from J, the junction kept 5 bases outside the gene matches. Profiled with immunoSEQ multiplex PCR; TCRdb holds only in-frame clones, not every one. The sample has about 140,000 clones, over 80% seen once. The sample taken for sequencing was peripheral blood. The receptor's source is a woman aged 45-59 years with acute or convalescent COVID-19. The chain joins TRBV7-3 to TRBJ2-1; 9 nucleotides line up with TRBD1. The CDR3 protein is CASSLGQGSYEQFF. The DNA for the CDR3 is TGTGCCAGCAGCTTGGGACAGGGTAGCTATGAGCAGTTCTTC.